These 21 T cell receptor beta chains share one sample of origin, sequenced in a study of T cells in Graves' hyperthyroidism and ophthalmopathy. The investigators amplified TCR beta CDR3 regions from RNA transcripts. In the first-round RT-PCR of the TCR CDR3, the HTBI primer set was used. TCRdb called the multiplex PCR reads again in MiXCR, with one record for every CDR3 protein. Of 650,000 to 800,000 distinct CDR3 sequences listed, 45% are singletons. Sequencing was done on a sample of peripheral blood or thyroid tissue (not recorded which). The receptor source for this set is an adult man with Graves' disease, either hyperthyroidism or ophthalmopathy (not recorded which).

The J gene is TRBJ1-2, the V gene TRBV20-1; the match to TRBD1 covers 9 bases. In germline, CDR1 is DFQATT, CDR2 SNEGSKA (reference sequence). The CDR3 spans 13 residues. This chain's CDR3 is CRPGQGSVYGYTF. CDR3 DNA sequence: TGCAGACCGGGACAGGGAAGTGTCTATGGCTACACCTTC.

The sample holds a few counts of this clonotype. The rearrangement links TRBV7-2 to TRBJ2-6; tentatively, D is TRBD2 (6 bases). The V gene lost 8 bases and the J gene lost 0 bases, with 8 bases spanning the gap. The CDR3 totals 14 residues. Germline-derived CDR1 and CDR2 are SGHTA and FQGNSA. This chain's CDR3 is CASGRRSGANVLTF. CDR3 DNA: TGTGCCAGCGGGAGGCGCTCTGGGGCCAACGTCCTGACTTTC. The entire variable domain, with the rest obtained from reference TRBV7-2 and TRBJ2-6, is as follows: GAGVSQSPSNKVTEKGKDVELRCDPISGHTALYWYRQSLGQGLEFLIYFQGNSAPDKSGLPSDRFSAERTGGSVSTLTIQRTQQEDSAVYLCASGRRSGANVLTFGAGSRLTVL.

There are a few counts of this clonotype. With a much larger clone just one base away, this may be a read error. The gene calls are TRBV10-2 and TRBJ1-5; no firm D call. The CDR3 sequence is 15 residues long. Germline values: CDR1 WSHSY, CDR2 SAAADI. CDR3 protein: CASGESFRHNQPQHF. DNA of the CDR3: TGCGCCAGCGGTGAGTCGTTCCGGCATAATCAGCCCCAGCATTTT.

This clonotype was seen a handful of times. This chain joins TRBV9 and TRBJ1-5, with D unresolved. CDR3 length equals 15 residues. Trimming removed 3 bases from V and 2 bases from J, with 12 bases in between. The germline gives CDR1 SGDLS, CDR2 YYNGEE. In DNA form, the CDR3 reads TGTGCCAGCAGCGCAGGCCCGGGAGGCAATCAGCCCCAGCATTTT. This encodes CASSAGPGGNQPQHF. Supplemented by reference TRBV9 and TRBJ1-5, the full variable domain reads DSGVTQTPKHLITATGQRVTLRCSPRSGDLSVYWYQQSLDQGLQFLIQYYNGEERAKGNILERFSAQQFPDLHSELNLSSLELGDSALYFCASSAGPGGNQPQHFGDGTRLSIL.

This clonotype showed up just once. One end of the junction is discordant with germline, which a read error may explain. V and J are TRBV24-1 and TRBJ1-5; D possibly corresponds to TRBD1 (6 bases). The CDR3 contains 19 residues. Looked up from germline, CDR1 is KGHDR and CDR2 is SFDVKD. This chain's CDR3 is CASSEAIDGGRWINQPQHF. In DNA form, the CDR3 reads TGTGCCAGCAGTGAAGCAATTGATGGGGGCAGATGGATCAATCAGCCCCAGCATTTT.

This clonotype was counted only a few times. This chain joins TRBV27 and TRBJ1-5; no definite D call. Looked up from germline, CDR1 is MNHEY and CDR2 is SMNVEV (reference sequence). The CDR3 loop spans 13 amino acids. V lost 7 bases and J 6 bases, leaving 13 bases between the germline ends. The CDR3 DNA follows: TGTGCCAGCACCACGACGGAGGGTCAGCCCCAGCATTTT. Protein sequence: CASTTTEGQPQHF.

The J gene is TRBJ1-2, the V gene TRBV25-1, with D hard to call. Trimming cost V 7 bases and J 5 bases, with 23 bases left between them. The CDR3 has 16 residues. CDR1 and CDR2 from the germline V gene are MGHDK and SYGVNS. CDR3 sequence (DNA): TGTGCCAGCACTCGATCATCAACAGAGAAGAATTATGGCTACACCTTC. It codes for CASTRSSTEKNYGYTF.

The genes are TRBV7-8 and TRBJ1-4; TRBD1 matches at 8 bases. This CDR3 has 17 residues. Per the germline V gene, CDR1 is SGHVS and CDR2 is FQNEAQ. V lost 1 base to trimming and J lost 8 bases; unmatched junction nucleotides: 12. This CDR3 is CASSLGEDRVDWEKLFF. CDR3 sequence (DNA): TGTGCCAGCAGCTTAGGCGAGGACAGGGTAGATTGGGAAAAACTGTTTTTT. Combining the CDR3 with reference TRBV7-8 and TRBJ1-4 gives the whole variable domain GAGVSQSPRYKVAKRGQDVALRCDPISGHVSLFWYQQALGQGPEFLTYFQNEAQLDKSGLPSDRFFAERPEGSVSTLKIQRTQQEDSAVYLCASSLGEDRVDWEKLFFGSGTQLSVL.

For this clonotype: A much larger clone lies one base from this, so it may be a read error. The chain recombines TRBV14 with TRBJ1-1; TRBD1 aligns across 8 bases. The CDR3 has 13 amino acids. The V gene's germline CDR1 is SGHDN and CDR2 FVKESK. The CDR3 coding sequence is TGTGCCAGCAGCTATGCAGGGGGCACTGAAGCTCTCTTT. It yields the protein CASSYAGGTEALF. The full variable domain, with the rest looked up from reference TRBV14 and TRBJ1-1, is EAGVTQFPSHSVIEKGQTVTLRCDPISGHDNLYWYRRVMGKEIKFLLHFVKESKQDESGMPNNRFLAERTGGTYSTLKVQPAELEDSGVYFCASSYAGGTEALFGQGTRLTVV.

This clonotype was detected only a few times. This rearrangement joins TRBV5-1 to TRBJ1-1; the match to TRBD1 covers 8 bases. The ends lost 4 bases at V and 3 bases at J; junction bases unmatched: 11. This CDR3 is built from 16 residues. Germline loops: CDR1 SGHRS, CDR2 YFSETQ. The CDR3 sequence: CASSNGQGRGDTEAFF. CDR3 DNA sequence: TGCGCCAGCAGCAATGGACAGGGACGAGGTGACACTGAAGCTTTCTTT.

The chain links TRBV7-9 to TRBJ1-6; a possible D gene is TRBD1 (5 bases). Trimming shortened V by 5 bases and J by 8 bases, and 13 bases separated the two germline ends. Germline-derived CDR1 and CDR2 are SEHNR and FQNEAQ (reference sequence). This CDR3 region has 14 residues. This CDR3 reads CASSLRGSDSPLHF. The CDR3 DNA sequence: TGTGCCAGCAGCCTAAGGGGAAGCGATTCACCCCTCCACTTT.

This clonotype was detected many times. This CDR3 is CATSDEGQETQYF. Here the CDR3 DNA reads TGTGCCACCAGTGATGAAGGTCAAGAGACCCAGTACTTC. The V and J genes are TRBV24-1 and TRBJ2-5; D unclear. Per the germline V gene, CDR1 is KGHDR and CDR2 is SFDVKD. CDR3 length: 13 residues. The V end lost 3 bases, the J end lost 2 bases, and 6 bases lay between the germline ends.

Concerning this clonotype itself: Since a much larger clone is just one base distant, this may be a read error. The chain is built from TRBV14 and TRBJ1-4; the D is unclear. Looked up from germline, CDR1 is SGHDN and CDR2 is FVKESK. CDR3 size: 15 residues. The CDR3 loop reads CASSQVKDLHEKLLF. CDR3 DNA sequence: TGTGCCAGCAGCCAAGTCAAGGATCTCCATGAAAAACTGCTTTTT.

This sequence joins TRBV12-3 or TRBV12-4 and TRBJ2-2; 10 bases map to TRBD2. Trimming removed 6 bases from V and 3 bases from J; junction bases left unmatched: 1. This CDR3 has 14 residues. CDR3 nucleotide sequence: TGTGCCAGCAGCGGACTAGCGGACACCGGGGAGCTGTTTTTT. Translating gives CASSGLADTGELFF.

With regard to this clonotype: Since the CDR3 does not end with the conserved phenylalanine or tryptophan, this likely comes from a read error. The DNA is left out, because the CDR3 cannot be placed on it with certainty; the CDR3 is given as TCRdb lists it. V is TRBV20-1 and J is TRBJ2-5. Including both end residues, the CDR3 is 8 amino acids long. Germline-derived CDR1 and CDR2 are DFQATT and SNEGSKA (reference sequence). CDR3 in amino acids: CSARDRTS.

V and J are TRBV29-1 and TRBJ1-1; D gene ambiguous. Germline V lookup: CDR1 SQVTM, CDR2 ANQGSEA. This CDR3 is built from 11 residues. V gave up 4 bases and J gave up 11 bases, with 14 bases separating them. The CDR3 sequence is CSVGRGDPAFF. The CDR3 DNA sequence: TGCAGCGTTGGGAGAGGAGATCCGGCTTTCTTT. The entire variable domain, with the rest obtained from reference TRBV29-1 and TRBJ1-1, is as follows: SAVISQKPSRDICQRGTSLTIQCQVDSQVTMMFWYRQQPGQSLTLIATANQGSEATYESGFVIDKFPISRPNLTFSTLTVSNMSPEDSSIYLCSVGRGDPAFFGQGTRLTVV.

The chain has TRBV2 and TRBJ1-2; D may be TRBD1 (6 bases). Germline V gene lookup returns CDR1 SNHLY and CDR2 FYNNEI. This CDR3 has 14 residues. V was cut by 7 bases and J by 1 base, with 13 bases left in between. DNA of the CDR3: TGTGCCAGCAAAAATACAGGGCTTAACTATGGCTACACCTTC. Its protein is CASKNTGLNYGYTF.

The rearrangement uses TRBV7-9 and TRBJ1-1, with 8 bases fitting TRBD1. The length of the CDR3 is 13 residues. The germline gives CDR1 SEHNR, CDR2 FQNEAQ (reference sequence). The V segment lost 4 bases and the J segment 8 bases; nucleotides outside the gene matches: 6. The CDR3 DNA reads as TGTGCCAGCAGCTCAGCAGGGGGCGCCGAAGCTTTCTTT. Translated: CASSSAGGAEAFF.

This clonotype was seen many times. The chain is built from TRBV7-9 and TRBJ2-5; no definite D call. The CDR3 has 13 amino acids. Germline V CDR1 and CDR2: SEHNR, FQNEAQ (reference sequence). V lost 7 bases, J lost 1 base, and 10 bases lay in between. The CDR3 sequence: CASTRGSQETQYF. The CDR3 region has the DNA TGTGCCAGCACACGTGGGTCCCAAGAGACCCAGTACTTC.

This chain links TRBV25-1 with TRBJ1-2; D call uncertain. V lost 8 bases and J lost 4, with 20 bases in between. The CDR3 is made up of 15 amino acids. Germline V gene lookup returns CDR1 MGHDK and CDR2 SYGVNS. CDR3: CASSPGPEKTYGYTF. The CDR3 nucleotides read TGTGCCAGCTCACCAGGCCCCGAGAAAACCTATGGCTACACCTTC.

At least ten counts were recorded for this clonotype. V gene TRBV20-1 combines with J gene TRBJ1-5; D not certain. The V end was cut by 3 bases, the J end by 2 bases, with 8 bases between. The germline gives CDR1 DFQATT, CDR2 SNEGSKA (reference sequence). This CDR3 contains 13 residues. CDR3 sequence (DNA): TGCAGTGCTAGTGTGGCCCGCAATCAGCCCCAGCATTTT. Protein sequence: CSASVARNQPQHF.